The 26 T cell receptor beta chains below come from one sample, sequenced in a study of cytomegalovirus exposure and HLA in healthy donors. Researchers ran the PCR with 60 Vbeta and 13 Jbeta primers. The protocol was immunoSEQ multiplex PCR, while the TCRdb copy is restricted to in-frame clones and leaves out a portion. This sample carries under 130,000 clones, about 13% of them seen once, and the ten largest clones take roughly 16%. The material sequenced was PBMCs. These receptor sequences come from a man aged 40-49 years in good health and CMV-seropositive.

This chain uses TRBV7-9 with TRBJ1-1; 8 nucleotides match TRBD1. The CDR3 is 14 residues long. The junction had 7 bases not matched to a gene; V was cut back by 7 bases and J by 3 bases. Germline V gives CDR1 SEHNR, CDR2 FQNEAQ (reference sequence). The CDR3 DNA sequence: TGTGCCAGCATCCAACCGGGACAGGACACTGAAGCTTTCTTT. Encoded protein: CASIQPGQDTEAFF.

This clone turned up a few times. The chain recombines TRBV7-2 with TRBJ1-5, with no clear D. The V end was cut by 0 bases, the J end by 6 bases, with 12 bases between. The CDR3 totals 15 residues. Germline loops: CDR1 SGHTA, CDR2 FQGNSA. CDR3 region: CASSLAGGPSQPQHF. Written as DNA, the CDR3 is TGTGCCAGCAGCTTAGCGGGAGGGCCGAGTCAGCCCCAGCATTTT. The variable domain in full, completed from reference TRBV7-2 and TRBJ1-5, reads GAGVSQSPSNKVTEKGKDVELRCDPISGHTALYWYRQSLGQGLEFLIYFQGNSAPDKSGLPSDRFSAERTGGSVSTLTIQRTQQEDSAVYLCASSLAGGPSQPQHFGDGTRLSIL.

This clone has more than one count but fewer than ten. The rearrangement links TRBV5-5 to TRBJ2-3, with 14 bases identical to TRBD2. Germline V gives CDR1 SGHKS, CDR2 YYEKEE (reference sequence). The CDR3 length is 18 residues. V shed 3 bases and J 7 bases; nucleotides not matched to a gene: 13. The CDR3 sequence is CASSSGGLAGGLKYTQYF. As DNA, the CDR3 is TGTGCCAGCAGCTCCGGAGGACTAGCGGGAGGCCTCAAGTATACGCAGTATTTT.

The chain employs TRBV2 and TRBJ2-5; D gene ambiguous. CDR3 length: 11 residues. V dropped 7 bases and J dropped 6 bases, with 9 bases sitting between them. Per the germline V gene, CDR1 is SNHLY and CDR2 is FYNNEI. This chain's CDR3 is CASKVDQTQYF. DNA of the CDR3: TGTGCCAGCAAAGTAGATCAGACCCAGTACTTC.

The genes are TRBV27 and TRBJ1-5, with D possibly matching TRBD1 (6 bases). Germline lookup yields CDR1 MNHEY and CDR2 SMNVEV (reference sequence). The V gene lost 6 bases and the J gene lost 5 bases, with 14 bases spanning the gap. This CDR3 is 14 amino acids long. The CDR3 protein is CASRPAGGDQPQHF. DNA of the CDR3: TGTGCCAGCAGGCCAGCGGGGGGCGATCAGCCCCAGCATTTT.

The table lists this clone with a few counts. The genes are TRBV29-1 and TRBJ1-5; 8 nucleotides align to TRBD1. CDR1 SQVTM and CDR2 ANQGSEA come from the germline V gene. The trim removed 6 bases at V and 1 base at J, leaving 2 bases unmatched. This CDR3 region has 13 residues. CDR3 sequence (DNA): TGCAGCGTCGGACAGGGAAGCAATCAGCCCCAGCATTTT. Its protein product is CSVGQGSNQPQHF.

The V gene is TRBV28, the J gene TRBJ1-1, with D perhaps TRBD1 (6 bases). Looked up from germline, CDR1 is MDHEN and CDR2 is SYDVKM. The CDR3 totals 12 residues. V was trimmed by 7 bases and J by 7 bases, leaving 13 bases between them. CDR3 bases: TGTGCCAGCATTAGAGAGGGGGTTGAAGCTTTCTTT. It is translated as CASIREGVEAFF.

The chain recombines TRBV4-1 with TRBJ2-1; 12 nucleotides align to TRBD2. The CDR3 covers 14 residues. Trimming cost V 4 bases and J 7 bases; bases outside gene matches: 2. Germline V lookup: CDR1 MGHRA, CDR2 YSYEKL. In DNA form, the CDR3 reads TGCGCCAGCAGCCCGGGGACTAGCGGGAATGAGCAGTTCTTC. This gives the protein CASSPGTSGNEQFF.

This sequence joins TRBV6-5 and TRBJ2-7, with 7 bases identical to TRBD1. Germline V gene data show CDR1 as MNHEY and CDR2 as SVGAGI. The V segment lost 7 bases and the J segment 1 base; nucleotides outside the gene matches: 7. This CDR3 comprises 14 residues. CDR3 sequence reads: CASKRGRGSYEQYF. In DNA, the CDR3 is TGTGCCAGCAAGAGGGGGCGAGGGTCCTACGAGCAGTACTTC.

V is TRBV9 and J is TRBJ2-1; the D is unclear. The CDR3 consists of 15 residues. The germline V gene has CDR1 SGDLS and CDR2 YYNGEE. The V end lost 2 bases, the J end lost 0 bases, and 9 bases lay between the germline ends. CDR3 residues: CASSVNSNSYNEQFF. The CDR3 region has the DNA TGTGCCAGCAGCGTGAATTCTAACTCCTACAATGAGCAGTTCTTC.

This clone was detected a few times. The V gene is TRBV2, the J gene TRBJ2-1; 9 bases are a match to TRBD2. J was trimmed by 0 bases and V by 8 bases; bases with no gene match: 2. CDR3 length equals 14 residues. The germline gives CDR1 SNHLY, CDR2 FYNNEI. The DNA for the CDR3 is TGTGCCAGCGTTAGCGGGAGCTCCTACAATGAGCAGTTCTTC. Protein sequence: CASVSGSSYNEQFF.

The V call is TRBV7-9, the J call TRBJ2-1; D gene ambiguous. Germline loops: CDR1 SEHNR, CDR2 FQNEAQ (reference sequence). CDR3 size: 15 residues. With 5 bases removed from V and 6 bases from J, the gap between germline ends came to 17 bases. The CDR3 DNA is TGTGCCAGCAGCCGGAGTCTTGGAGTTATCAATGAGCAGTTCTTC. Protein: CASSRSLGVINEQFF. Filled out from reference TRBV7-9 and TRBJ2-1, the complete variable domain reads DTGVSQNPRHKITKRGQNVTFRCDPISEHNRLYWYRQTLGQGPEFLTYFQNEAQLEKSRLLSDRFSAERPKGSFSTLEIQRTEQGDSAMYLCASSRSLGVINEQFFGPGTRLTVL.

This clone is medium-sized in the sample. This chain links TRBV4-3 with TRBJ2-1; 12 bases fit TRBD2. V dropped 3 bases and J dropped 6; count of bases not matched to a gene: 6. This CDR3 spans 16 amino acids. Germline CDR1 reads LGHNA; CDR2 reads YSLEER. The CDR3 region is CASSQGLAGEGNEQFF. DNA for the CDR3: TGCGCCAGCAGCCAGGGACTAGCGGGCGAGGGCAATGAGCAGTTCTTC.

The chain uses TRBV9 and TRBJ1-5; 7 bases match TRBD1. Trimming cost V 3 bases and J 6 bases; bases outside gene matches: 6. The CDR3 totals 14 residues. Germline loops: CDR1 SGDLS, CDR2 YYNGEE. The CDR3 bases are TGTGCCAGCAGCGAGACAGGGACTGGTCAGCCCCAGCATTTT. Translation gives CASSETGTGQPQHF.

This clone was observed a few times. The chain uses TRBV19 and TRBJ2-5; D is possibly TRBD2 (6 bases). The length of the CDR3 is 15 residues. The germline V gene encodes CDR1 LNHDA and CDR2 SQIVND (reference sequence). V dropped 3 bases and J dropped 5 bases, with 16 bases sitting between them. The CDR3 spells CASSITTSRQETQYF. CDR3 sequence (DNA): TGTGCCAGTAGTATCACCACTAGCAGGCAGGAGACCCAGTACTTC.

The chain couples TRBV10-2 to TRBJ2-5; 11 bases line up with TRBD2. Germline V gene data show CDR1 as WSHSY and CDR2 as SAAADI. The CDR3 is 14 residues long. The J segment lost 11 bases and the V segment lost 6 bases, leaving 11 bases of the junction unmatched. The CDR3 reads CASRPTSGSLLQYF. For the CDR3, the DNA is TGCGCCAGCAGGCCCACTAGCGGGAGCCTTCTTCAGTACTTC.

The V and J genes are TRBV30 and TRBJ2-7; 7 bases are a match to TRBD2. The CDR3 runs 16 residues. The J segment lost 5 bases and the V segment lost 2 bases, leaving 15 bases of the junction unmatched. Germline V CDR1 and CDR2: GTSNPN, SVGIG (reference sequence). The CDR3 nucleotides are TGTGCCTGGAGTTTAAGTGCCGGGGGGTTGGGGAACGAGCAGTACTTC. It is translated as CAWSLSAGGLGNEQYF.

The gene calls are TRBV9 and TRBJ2-3; weak D call: TRBD2 (5 bases). From germline, CDR1 is SGDLS and CDR2 YYNGEE. V lost 0 bases and J 4 bases, leaving 15 bases between the germline ends. The CDR3 length is 16 residues. The CDR3 nucleotides are TGTGCCAGCAGCGTAGGAGTTAGCGATAGGTCAGATACGCAGTATTTT. Encoded protein: CASSVGVSDRSDTQYF. Full variable domain (missing parts from reference TRBV9 and TRBJ2-3): DSGVTQTPKHLITATGQRVTLRCSPRSGDLSVYWYQQSLDQGLQFLIQYYNGEERAKGNILERFSAQQFPDLHSELNLSSLELGDSALYFCASSVGVSDRSDTQYFGPGTRLTVL.

The V gene is TRBV6-4, the J gene TRBJ1-6; possibly TRBD1 for D (6 bases). V was trimmed by 8 bases and J by 9 bases, leaving 14 bases between them. Germline V gene data show CDR1 as MRHNA and CDR2 as SNTAGT. The CDR3 consists of 13 residues. Here the CDR3 DNA reads TGTGCCAGCGCTATTACGGACAGTTCACCCCTCCACTTT. Encoded protein: CASAITDSSPLHF.

The chain carries TRBV27 and TRBJ1-1; no definite D call. The CDR3 length is 13 residues. Germline V lookup: CDR1 MNHEY, CDR2 SMNVEV (reference sequence). V was clipped by 1 base and J by 4 bases, with 7 bases between them. CDR3 bases: TGTGCCAGCAGTTTATGGTACGGCACTGAAGCTTTCTTT. This gives the protein CASSLWYGTEAFF.

In its sample, this clone was seen a few times. J is TRBJ2-7 and V is TRBV19, with 7 bases fitting TRBD1. The CDR3 totals 16 residues. Germline V gene lookup returns CDR1 LNHDA and CDR2 SQIVND (reference sequence). V lost 3 bases to trimming and J lost 4 bases; unmatched junction nucleotides: 12. The CDR3 here is CASSIESGTVGYEQYF. The CDR3 DNA is TGTGCCAGTAGTATCGAGTCAGGGACAGTGGGTTACGAGCAGTACTTC.

V gene TRBV11-2 combines with J gene TRBJ2-7; possible D gene TRBD1, 5 bases. Germline lookup yields CDR1 SGHAT and CDR2 FQNNGV. This CDR3 is 13 amino acids long. Trimming left V 0 bases short and J 3 bases short, with 6 bases between. The CDR3 DNA reads as TGTGCCAGCAGCTTAGATCAGGGCTACGAGCAGTACTTC. Translated: CASSLDQGYEQYF.

This clone has just a few counts. The V gene is TRBV19, the J gene TRBJ2-7; the D gene is possibly TRBD1 (5 bases). The CDR3 spans 13 residues. The V end was cut by 5 bases, the J end by 2 bases, with 10 bases between. From germline, CDR1 is LNHDA and CDR2 SQIVND (reference sequence). The CDR3: CASSRQSPYEQYF. In DNA, the CDR3 is TGTGCCAGTAGTCGACAGTCGCCCTACGAGCAGTACTTC. Complete variable domain (other parts from reference TRBV19 and TRBJ2-7): DGGITQSPKYLFRKEGQNVTLSCEQNLNHDAMYWYRQDPGQGLRLIYYSQIVNDFQKGDIAEGYSVSREKKESFPLTVTSAQKNPTAFYLCASSRQSPYEQYFGPGTRLTVT.

The chain employs TRBV19 and TRBJ2-6; D might be TRBD2 (7 bases). Trimming pared 3 bases from V and 2 bases from J, leaving 11 bases between. The CDR3 is 16 residues long. Germline CDR1 and CDR2: LNHDA and SQIVND (reference sequence). In DNA, the CDR3 is TGTGCCAGTAGTATGACGGGGGGCGCTGGGGCCAACGTCCTGACTTTC. It is translated as CASSMTGGAGANVLTF.

This clone was seen just once. The chain combines TRBV19 with TRBJ2-5, with 10 bases identical to TRBD2. This CDR3 is built from 15 residues. Germline CDR1 reads LNHDA; CDR2 reads SQIVND (reference sequence). V lost 1 base and J lost 9; bases outside the gene matches: 8. The CDR3 region has the DNA TGTGCCAGTAGTATAGGGGCTAGCGGGAGTGGTCCCCAGTACTTC. Its protein product is CASSIGASGSGPQYF.

Only a few counts were recorded for this clone. V gene TRBV4-3 combines with J gene TRBJ2-1; no clear D gene. CDR3 size: 14 residues. V lost 0 bases to trimming and J lost 7 bases, with 10 bases between them. Germline V gives CDR1 LGHNA, CDR2 YSLEER. The CDR3 DNA follows: TGCGCCAGCAGCCAAGATCGGTCGTATAATGAGCAGTTCTTC. Its protein product is CASSQDRSYNEQFF.